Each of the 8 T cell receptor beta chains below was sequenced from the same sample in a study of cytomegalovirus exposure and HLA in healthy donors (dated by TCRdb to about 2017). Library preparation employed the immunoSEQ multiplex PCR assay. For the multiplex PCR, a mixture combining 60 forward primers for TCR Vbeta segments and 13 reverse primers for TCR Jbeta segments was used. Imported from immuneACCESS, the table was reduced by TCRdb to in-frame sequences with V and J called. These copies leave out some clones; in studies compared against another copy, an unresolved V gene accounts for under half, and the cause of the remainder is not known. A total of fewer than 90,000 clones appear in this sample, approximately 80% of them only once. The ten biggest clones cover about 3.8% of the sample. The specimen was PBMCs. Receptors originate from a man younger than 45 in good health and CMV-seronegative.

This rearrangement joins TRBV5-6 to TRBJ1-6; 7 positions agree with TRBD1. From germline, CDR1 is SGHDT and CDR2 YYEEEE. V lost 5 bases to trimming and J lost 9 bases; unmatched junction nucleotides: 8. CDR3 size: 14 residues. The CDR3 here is CASRLRGQGSPLHF. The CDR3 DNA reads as TGTGCCAGCAGACTAAGGGGGCAAGGTTCACCCCTCCACTTT.

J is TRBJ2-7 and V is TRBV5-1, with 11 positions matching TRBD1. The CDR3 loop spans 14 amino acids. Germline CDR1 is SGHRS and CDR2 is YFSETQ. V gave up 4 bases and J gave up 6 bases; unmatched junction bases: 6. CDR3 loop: CASSSGQGAGEQYF. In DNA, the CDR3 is TGCGCCAGCAGCAGCGGACAGGGGGCGGGCGAGCAGTACTTC.

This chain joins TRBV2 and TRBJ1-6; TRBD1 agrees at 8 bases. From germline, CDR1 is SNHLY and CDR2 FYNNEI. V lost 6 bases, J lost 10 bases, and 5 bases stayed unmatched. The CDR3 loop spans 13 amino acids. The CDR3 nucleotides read TGTGCCAGCAGCGACAGGGGATTCTCACCCCTCCACTTT. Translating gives CASSDRGFSPLHF.

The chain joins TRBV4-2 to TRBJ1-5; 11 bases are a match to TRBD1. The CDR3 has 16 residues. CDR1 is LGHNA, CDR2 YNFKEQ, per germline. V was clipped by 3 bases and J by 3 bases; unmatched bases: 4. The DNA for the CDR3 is TGTGCCAGCAGCCATGGAGGACAGGGGGCCAATCAGCCCCAGCATTTT. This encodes CASSHGGQGANQPQHF.

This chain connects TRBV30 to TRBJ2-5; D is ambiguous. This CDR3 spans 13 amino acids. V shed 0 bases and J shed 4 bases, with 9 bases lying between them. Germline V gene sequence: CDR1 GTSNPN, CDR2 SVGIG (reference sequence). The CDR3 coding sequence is TGTGCCTGGAGTGTACGAAATAGAGAGACCCAGTACTTC. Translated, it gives CAWSVRNRETQYF.

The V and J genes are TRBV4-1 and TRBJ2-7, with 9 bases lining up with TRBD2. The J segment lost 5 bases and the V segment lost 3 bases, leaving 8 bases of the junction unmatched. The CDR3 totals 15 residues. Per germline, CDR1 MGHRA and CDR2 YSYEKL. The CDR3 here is CASSHNAGTSNEQYF. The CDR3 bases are TGCGCCAGCAGCCATAACGCCGGGACTAGCAACGAGCAGTACTTC.

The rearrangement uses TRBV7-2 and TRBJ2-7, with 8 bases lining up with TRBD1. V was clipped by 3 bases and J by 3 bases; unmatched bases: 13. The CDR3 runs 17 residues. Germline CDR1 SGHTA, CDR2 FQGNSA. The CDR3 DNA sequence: TGTGCCAGCAGCTTCCAAAGTCACAGGGGGTACTACTACGAGCAGTACTTC. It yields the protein CASSFQSHRGYYYEQYF.

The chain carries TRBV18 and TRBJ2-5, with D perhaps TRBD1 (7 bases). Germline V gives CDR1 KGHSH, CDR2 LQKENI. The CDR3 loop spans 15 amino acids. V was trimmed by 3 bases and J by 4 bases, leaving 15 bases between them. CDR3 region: CASSPRQGGGETQYF. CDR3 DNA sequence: TGTGCCAGCTCACCGCGGCAGGGGGGAGGAGAGACCCAGTACTTC.